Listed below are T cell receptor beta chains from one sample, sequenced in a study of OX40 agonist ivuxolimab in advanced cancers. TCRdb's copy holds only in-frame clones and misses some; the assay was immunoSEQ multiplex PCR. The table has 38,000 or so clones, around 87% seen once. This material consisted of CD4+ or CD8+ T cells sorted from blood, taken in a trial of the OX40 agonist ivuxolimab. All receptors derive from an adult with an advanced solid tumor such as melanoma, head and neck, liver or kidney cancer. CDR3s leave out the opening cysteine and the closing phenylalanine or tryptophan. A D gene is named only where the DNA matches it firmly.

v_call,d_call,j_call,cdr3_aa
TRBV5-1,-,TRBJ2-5,ASSLASRETQY
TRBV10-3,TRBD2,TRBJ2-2,AISGTSGTGTGELF
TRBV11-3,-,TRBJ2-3,ASSLGGGSSTDTQY
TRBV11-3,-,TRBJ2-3,ASSPGQYSTDTQY
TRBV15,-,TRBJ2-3,ATRASTGDTQY
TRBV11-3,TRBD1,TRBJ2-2,ASFPRQGATETGELF
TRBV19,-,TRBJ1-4,ASSLDRFREKLF
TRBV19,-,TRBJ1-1,ASSVTKNTEAF
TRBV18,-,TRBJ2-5,ASSPPPIQETQY
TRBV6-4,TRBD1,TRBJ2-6,ASSEAGGRGGANVLT
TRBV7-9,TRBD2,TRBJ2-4,ASSSLGTSGRAAKNIQY
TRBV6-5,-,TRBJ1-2,ASSYSTFSNYGYT
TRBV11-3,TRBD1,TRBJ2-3,ASSPRTGAQGTDTQY
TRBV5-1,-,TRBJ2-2,ASSLAANTGELF
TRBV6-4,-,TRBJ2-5,ASRPREETQY
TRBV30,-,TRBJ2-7,AWSLSYEQY
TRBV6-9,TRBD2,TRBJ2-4,ASSQGLENIQY
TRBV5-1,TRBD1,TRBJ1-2,ASTPLGTGGAGNYGYT
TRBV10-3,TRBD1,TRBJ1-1,AISESGQHEAF
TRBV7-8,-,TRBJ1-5,ASSLRQNQPQH
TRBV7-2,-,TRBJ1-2,ASSLNFGDGYT
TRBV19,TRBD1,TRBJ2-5,ASSIRGGRETQY
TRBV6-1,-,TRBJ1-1,ASSVNRLNTEAF
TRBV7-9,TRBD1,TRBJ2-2,ASSSHRGEDLHGELF
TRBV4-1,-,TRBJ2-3,ASSDTTDTQY
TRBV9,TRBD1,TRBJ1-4,ASSEDRGVLTNEKLF